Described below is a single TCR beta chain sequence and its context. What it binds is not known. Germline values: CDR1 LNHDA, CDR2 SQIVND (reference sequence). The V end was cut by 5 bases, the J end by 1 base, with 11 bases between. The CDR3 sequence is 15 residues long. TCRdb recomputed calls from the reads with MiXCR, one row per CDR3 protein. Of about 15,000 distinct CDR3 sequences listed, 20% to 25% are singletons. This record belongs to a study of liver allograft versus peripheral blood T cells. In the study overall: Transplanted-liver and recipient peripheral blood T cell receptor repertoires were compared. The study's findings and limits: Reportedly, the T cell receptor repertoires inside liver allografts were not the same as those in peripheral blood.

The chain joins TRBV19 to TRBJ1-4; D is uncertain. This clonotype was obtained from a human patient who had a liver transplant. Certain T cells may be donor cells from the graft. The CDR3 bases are TGTGCCAGTAGTTCGCACAGTTTAACTAATGAAAAACTGTTTTTT. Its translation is CASSSHSLTNEKLFF.